This is a list of T cell receptor beta chains from one sample in a study of human T cells and chemical hapten exposure. TCRdb used MiXCR to reprocess the RACE reads, holding one entry per CDR3 protein. Of fewer than 150,000 distinct CDR3 sequences listed, approximately 12% are singletons. Sequencing used whole blood, obtained in connection with sensitization to the hapten diphenylcyclopropenone (DPC). The receptors were gathered from a woman aged 50 to 60 with alopecia areata. Some clones in this sample may be carry-over from other donors' samples. Each CDR3 is given with its conserved first and last residue. The order of the fields is J gene, CDR3 length, V gene, CDR3 protein.

j_call: TRBJ2-4; cdr3_length: 15; v_call: TRBV5-5; cdr3_aa: CASSWQVLAKNIQYF
j_call: TRBJ2-7; cdr3_length: 14; v_call: TRBV5-1; cdr3_aa: CASSLGSSLYEQYF
j_call: TRBJ2-1; cdr3_length: 11; v_call: TRBV23-1; cdr3_aa: CAQGVVNEQFF
j_call: TRBJ2-2; cdr3_length: 16; v_call: TRBV28; cdr3_aa: CASSSDREADTGELFF
j_call: TRBJ2-7; cdr3_length: 14; v_call: TRBV3-1; cdr3_aa: CASSQGSRSYEQYF
j_call: TRBJ1-1; cdr3_length: 14; v_call: TRBV2; cdr3_aa: CASSRGVENTEAFF
j_call: TRBJ2-7; cdr3_length: 13; v_call: TRBV29-1; cdr3_aa: CSVEDRGLYEQYF
j_call: TRBJ2-7; cdr3_length: 15; v_call: TRBV4-1; cdr3_aa: CASSQVSGGGYEQYF
j_call: TRBJ2-3; cdr3_length: 17; v_call: TRBV7-6; cdr3_aa: CASSLRGTSGSTDTQYF
j_call: TRBJ2-7; cdr3_length: 13; v_call: TRBV30; cdr3_aa: CAWRGLADEEQYF
j_call: TRBJ2-1; cdr3_length: 19; v_call: TRBV11-2; cdr3_aa: CASSPSGTSGKGSYNEQFF
j_call: TRBJ2-7; cdr3_length: 15; v_call: TRBV12-3/TRBV12-4; cdr3_aa: CASTSSSSDSYEQYF
j_call: TRBJ2-3; cdr3_length: 13; v_call: TRBV20-1; cdr3_aa: CSASGSQTDTQYF
j_call: TRBJ1-1; cdr3_length: 14; v_call: TRBV7-9; cdr3_aa: CASRLNVRETEAFF
j_call: TRBJ2-7; cdr3_length: 16; v_call: TRBV7-3; cdr3_aa: CASSPTGTGGSYEQYF
j_call: TRBJ2-1; cdr3_length: 16; v_call: TRBV9; cdr3_aa: CASSLGTSGPRDEQFF
j_call: TRBJ2-7; cdr3_length: 14; v_call: TRBV9; cdr3_aa: CASSVGGSPYEQYF
j_call: TRBJ2-1; cdr3_length: 20; v_call: TRBV7-6; cdr3_aa: CASSQQTGGSWRSSYNEQFF
j_call: TRBJ2-5; cdr3_length: 14; v_call: TRBV12-3/TRBV12-4; cdr3_aa: CASSGTGGAETQYF
j_call: TRBJ1-5; cdr3_length: 15; v_call: TRBV12-3/TRBV12-4; cdr3_aa: CASSLFLLSNQPQHF
j_call: TRBJ2-2; cdr3_length: 17; v_call: TRBV7-9; cdr3_aa: CASSLGRVGKSTGELFF
j_call: TRBJ2-7; cdr3_length: 12; v_call: TRBV7-2; cdr3_aa: CASSLRAYEQYF